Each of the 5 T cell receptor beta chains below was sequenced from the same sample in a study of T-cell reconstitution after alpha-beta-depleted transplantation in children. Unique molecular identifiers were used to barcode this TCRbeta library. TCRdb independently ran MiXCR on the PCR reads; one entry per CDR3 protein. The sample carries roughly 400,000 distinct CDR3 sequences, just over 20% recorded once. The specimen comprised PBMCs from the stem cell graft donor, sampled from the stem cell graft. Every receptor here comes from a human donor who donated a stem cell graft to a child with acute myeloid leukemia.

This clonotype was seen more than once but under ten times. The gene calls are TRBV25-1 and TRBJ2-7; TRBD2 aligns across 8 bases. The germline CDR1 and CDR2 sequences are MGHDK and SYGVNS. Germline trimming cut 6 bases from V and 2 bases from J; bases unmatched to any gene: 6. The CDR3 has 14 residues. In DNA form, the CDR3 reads TGTGCCAGCAGCCCGGTTAGCGGGACCTACGAGCAGTACTTC. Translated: CASSPVSGTYEQYF.

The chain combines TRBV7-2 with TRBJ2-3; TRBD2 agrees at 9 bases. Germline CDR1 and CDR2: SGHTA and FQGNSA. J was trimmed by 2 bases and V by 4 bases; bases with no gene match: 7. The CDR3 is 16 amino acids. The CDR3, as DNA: TGTGCCAGCAGCTCAGTAGCGGGAGCGGTCACAGATACGCAGTATTTT. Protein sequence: CASSSVAGAVTDTQYF.

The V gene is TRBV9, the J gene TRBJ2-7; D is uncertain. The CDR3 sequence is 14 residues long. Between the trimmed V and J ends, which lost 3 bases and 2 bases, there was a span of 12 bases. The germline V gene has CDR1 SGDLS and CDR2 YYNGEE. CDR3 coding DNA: TGTGCCAGCAGCGCAGTTGACGGTCCCTACGAGCAGTACTTC. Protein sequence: CASSAVDGPYEQYF. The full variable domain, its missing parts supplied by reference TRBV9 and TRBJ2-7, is DSGVTQTPKHLITATGQRVTLRCSPRSGDLSVYWYQQSLDQGLQFLIQYYNGEERAKGNILERFSAQQFPDLHSELNLSSLELGDSALYFCASSAVDGPYEQYFGPGTRLTVT.

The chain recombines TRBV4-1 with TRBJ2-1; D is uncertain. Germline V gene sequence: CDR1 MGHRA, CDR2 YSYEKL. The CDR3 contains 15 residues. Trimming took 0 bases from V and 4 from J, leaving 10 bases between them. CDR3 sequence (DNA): TGCGCCAGCAGCCAAGAGTGGGAAGGGTACAATGAGCAGTTCTTC. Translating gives CASSQEWEGYNEQFF.

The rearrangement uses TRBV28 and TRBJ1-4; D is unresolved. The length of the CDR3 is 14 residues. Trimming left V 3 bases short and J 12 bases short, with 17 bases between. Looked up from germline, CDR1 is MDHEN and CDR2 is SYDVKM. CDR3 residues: CASSLRASGSELFF. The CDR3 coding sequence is TGTGCCAGCAGTTTGAGGGCCTCGGGGAGCGAACTGTTTTTT.